This section outlines one T cell receptor (beta chain) sequence together with its context. Its antigen is not identified. This entry is derived from a study of cytomegalovirus exposure and HLA in healthy donors. Study-wide context: The 120 or so validation repertoires were reported in a later analysis to have been generated on the same platform as the roughly 720 first-cohort repertoires.

Profiled with immunoSEQ multiplex PCR; TCRdb holds only in-frame clones, not every one. The top ten hold 5.5% to 7.5% of the sample, which has about 98,000 clones, approximately 84% seen once. The CDR3 covers 13 residues. The germline V gene encodes CDR1 SGHTA and CDR2 FQGNSA. The V end was cut by 1 base, the J end by 8 bases, with 11 bases between. General study results and limits: Associated with cytomegalovirus, according to the listing, were around 160 TCR beta chains.

J is TRBJ1-2 and V is TRBV7-2, with D hard to call. The sample taken for sequencing was PBMCs. This TCR was sampled from a man younger than 35 in good health and CMV-seropositive. The CDR3 loop is CASSLVGPGGYTF. CDR3 coding DNA: TGTGCCAGCAGCTTAGTAGGACCGGGAGGCTACACCTTC.